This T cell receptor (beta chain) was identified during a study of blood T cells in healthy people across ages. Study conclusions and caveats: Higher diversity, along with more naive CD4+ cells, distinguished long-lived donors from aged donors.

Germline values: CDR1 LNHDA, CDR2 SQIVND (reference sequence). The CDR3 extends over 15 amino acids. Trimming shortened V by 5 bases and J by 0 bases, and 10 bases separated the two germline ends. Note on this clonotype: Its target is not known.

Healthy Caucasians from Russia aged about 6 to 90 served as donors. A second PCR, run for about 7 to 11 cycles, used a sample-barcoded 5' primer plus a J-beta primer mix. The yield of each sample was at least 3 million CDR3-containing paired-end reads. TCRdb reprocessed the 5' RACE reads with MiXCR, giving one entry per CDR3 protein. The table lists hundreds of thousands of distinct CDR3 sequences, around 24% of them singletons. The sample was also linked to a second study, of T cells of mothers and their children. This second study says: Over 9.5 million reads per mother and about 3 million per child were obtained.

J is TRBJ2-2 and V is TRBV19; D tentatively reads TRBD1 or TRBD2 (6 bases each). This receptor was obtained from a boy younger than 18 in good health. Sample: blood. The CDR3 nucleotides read TGTGCCAGTAGTTACCGGGGGCCGAACACCGGGGAGCTGTTTTTT. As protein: CASSYRGPNTGELFF.